These 25 T cell receptor beta chains were sequenced from one sample in a study of T cell changes during pregnancy in multiple sclerosis. Data came from immunoSEQ multiplex PCR; TCRdb stores just in-frame clones and leaves some out. The profile shows about 59,000 clones, around 92% of them singletons. The sample in question was peripheral blood, obtained in the first trimester of pregnancy. Source of these receptors: a female donor with multiple sclerosis, enrolled in a pregnancy study.

The V and J genes are TRBV5-1 and TRBJ2-1, with 8 bases lining up with TRBD1. The length of the CDR3 is 16 residues. V shed 0 bases, J shed 7 bases, and the junction held 9 bases outside the gene matches. Germline-derived CDR1 and CDR2 are SGHRS and YFSETQ. For the CDR3, the DNA is TGCGCCAGCAGCTTGGCGGACAGGGCGCGTGGGAATGAGCAGTTCTTC. It encodes CASSLADRARGNEQFF. The full variable domain, rest sourced from reference TRBV5-1 and TRBJ2-1, is KAGVTQTPRYLIKTRGQQVTLSCSPISGHRSVSWYQQTPGQGLQFLFEYFSETQRNKGNFPGRFSGRQFSNSRSEMNVSTLELGDSALYLCASSLADRARGNEQFFGPGTRLTVL.

CDR3 DNA: TGTGCCAGCAGGAAAACTAGCGTACAAGAGACCCAGTACTTC. Translating it yields CASRKTSVQETQYF. The rearrangement joins TRBV6-6 to TRBJ2-5; 7 nucleotides match TRBD2. V was clipped by 6 bases and J by 2 bases; unmatched bases: 6. This CDR3 has 14 amino acids. The germline CDR1 and CDR2 sequences are MNHNY and SVGAGI (reference sequence).

V usage is TRBV9 and J usage is TRBJ1-1; D is unclear. CDR3 length equals 14 residues. Deletions cut 0 bases from V and 1 base from J, with 7 bases between. CDR1 is SGDLS and CDR2 is YYNGEE in the germline V gene. The CDR3 DNA sequence: TGTGCCAGCAGCGTAGTAGAGGGGAACACTGAAGCTTTCTTT. It yields the protein CASSVVEGNTEAFF.

The V gene is TRBV6-1, the J gene TRBJ2-2, with 10 bases that match TRBD1. Trimming at V came to 3 bases and at J to 1 base, leaving 5 bases not matched to a gene. Germline V gene lookup returns CDR1 MNHNS and CDR2 SASEGT. There are 17 residues in the CDR3. CDR3 amino acids: CASSDDRGPLNTGELFF. In DNA, the CDR3 is TGTGCCAGCAGTGATGACAGGGGGCCCTTGAACACCGGGGAGCTGTTTTTT.

The chain recombines TRBV6-5 with TRBJ1-5, with 7 bases aligning to TRBD1. CDR1 and CDR2 (germline): MNHEY, SVGAGI. There are 13 residues in the CDR3. Trimming took 7 bases from V and 7 from J; bases not matched to a gene: 7. CDR3 sequence reads: CASTQGWGQPQHF. The CDR3 DNA follows: TGTGCCAGCACACAGGGGTGGGGGCAGCCCCAGCATTTT.

The rearrangement uses TRBV13 and TRBJ2-7; 8 bases match TRBD1. The germline V gene encodes CDR1 PRHDT and CDR2 FYEKMQ (reference sequence). This CDR3 has 13 residues. The trim removed 5 bases at V and 2 bases at J, leaving 2 bases unmatched. CDR3 bases: TGTGCCAGCAGCCCGGGACAGGCCTACGAGCAGTACTTC. Protein: CASSPGQAYEQYF.

This chain joins TRBV5-5 and TRBJ1-2, with D hard to call. The germline gives CDR1 SGHKS, CDR2 YYEKEE (reference sequence). Trimming left V 0 bases short and J 6 bases short, with 9 bases between. The CDR3 consists of 13 residues. The CDR3 loop reads CASSLAGEDGYTF. The DNA for the CDR3 is TGTGCCAGCAGCTTGGCCGGGGAAGATGGCTACACCTTC.

The gene calls are TRBV18 and TRBJ1-1; 11 bases agree with TRBD1. J was trimmed by 1 base and V by 3 bases; bases with no gene match: 4. Per germline, CDR1 KGHSH and CDR2 LQKENI. The CDR3 runs 16 residues. The chain's CDR3 is CASSPRGQGANTEAFF. CDR3 in DNA: TGTGCCAGCTCACCCCGCGGACAGGGGGCGAACACTGAAGCTTTCTTT.

The CDR3 DNA reads TGTGCCAGCAGCTTTTCGCTGGGACTAGCGGGAGGGTTTCCACGATCCTACGAGCAGTACTTC. Translated: CASSFSLGLAGGFPRSYEQYF. V and J are TRBV7-8 and TRBJ2-7, with TRBD2 matching over 16 bases. V lost 3 bases, J lost 1 base, and 15 bases stayed unmatched. The length of the CDR3 is 21 residues. Germline CDR1 reads SGHVS; CDR2 reads FQNEAQ.

V usage is TRBV4-3 and J usage is TRBJ1-3; D might be TRBD1 (6 bases). This CDR3 has 16 residues. Trimming took off 2 bases at V and 4 bases at J, with 15 bases between the two ends. CDR1 and CDR2 (germline): LGHNA, YSLEER. The CDR3 region is CASSQQGGARGNTIYF. CDR3 nucleotide sequence: TGCGCCAGCAGCCAACAAGGGGGGGCGCGAGGAAACACCATATATTTT.

The rearrangement uses TRBV10-3 and TRBJ2-7; 11 bases match TRBD2. The trim removed 8 bases at V and 2 bases at J, leaving 5 bases unmatched. This CDR3 spans 14 amino acids. Germline CDR1 is ENHRY and CDR2 is SYGVKD. The CDR3 loop is CAIGTSGETYEQYF. The CDR3 DNA follows: TGTGCCATCGGGACTAGCGGAGAGACCTACGAGCAGTACTTC.

This rearrangement joins TRBV19 to TRBJ2-1; 11 bases fit TRBD2. V trimming: 10 bases; J trimming: 4 bases; junction bases outside the gene matches: 9. The CDR3 spans 15 residues. Germline V CDR1 and CDR2: LNHDA, SQIVND (reference sequence). CDR3 DNA sequence: TGTGCCACTAATGACGGGACTAGCGGTTACAATGAGCAGTTCTTC. Protein: CATNDGTSGYNEQFF. Variable domain in full (rest from reference TRBV19 and TRBJ2-1): DGGITQSPKYLFRKEGQNVTLSCEQNLNHDAMYWYRQDPGQGLRLIYYSQIVNDFQKGDIAEGYSVSREKKESFPLTVTSAQKNPTAFYLCATNDGTSGYNEQFFGPGTRLTVL.

The rearrangement uses TRBV27 and TRBJ2-4; 8 bases fit TRBD2. Germline CDR1 reads MNHEY; CDR2 reads SMNVEV (reference sequence). With V trimmed by 5 bases and J by 0 bases, 12 bases remained unmatched. The CDR3 is 18 amino acids. This CDR3 is CASSPSGPAPIAKNIQYF. The CDR3 DNA reads as TGTGCCAGCAGTCCTAGCGGGCCCGCCCCCATAGCCAAAAACATTCAGTACTTC.

This clone was recorded a few times. V gene TRBV27 combines with J gene TRBJ2-5; D gene unclear. The CDR3 runs 15 residues. In germline, CDR1 is MNHEY, CDR2 SMNVEV (reference sequence). Deletions cut 6 bases from V and 2 bases from J, with 16 bases between. CDR3 DNA sequence: TGTGCCAGCAGCGCAAAGGCAAGCGCACAAGAGACCCAGTACTTC. It encodes CASSAKASAQETQYF.

The chain joins TRBV5-8 to TRBJ2-7; D is possibly TRBD2 (6 bases). Trimming took off 6 bases at V and 5 bases at J, with 27 bases between the two ends. The germline V gene encodes CDR1 SGHTS and CDR2 YDEGEE. The CDR3 length is 17 residues. In DNA form, the CDR3 reads TGTGCCAGCACCCCTTTACCGGTCCCCCTCGGGAGACACGAGCAGTACTTC. Its translation: CASTPLPVPLGRHEQYF.

This rearrangement joins TRBV12-5 to TRBJ2-1; possibly TRBD2 for D (7 bases). Trimming pared 0 bases from V and 9 bases from J, leaving 18 bases between. The CDR3 totals 16 residues. The germline CDR1 and CDR2 sequences are LGHNT and FRNRAP. CDR3 loop: CASGLVLGAGAAEQFF. CDR3 bases: TGTGCTAGTGGTTTGGTACTTGGTGCGGGGGCTGCTGAGCAGTTCTTC.

This chain connects TRBV11-2 to TRBJ2-3; tentatively, D is TRBD1 (6 bases). The CDR3 totals 15 residues. V lost 1 base, J lost 4 bases, and 12 bases lay in between. The germline V gene encodes CDR1 SGHAT and CDR2 FQNNGV. The CDR3 region is CASSLGPGVADTQYF. CDR3 DNA sequence: TGTGCCAGCAGCTTAGGCCCAGGGGTGGCAGATACGCAGTATTTT.

The table lists this clone with a count of one. The V gene is TRBV5-1, the J gene TRBJ2-1; weak D call: TRBD2 (6 bases). The germline gives CDR1 SGHRS, CDR2 YFSETQ. Deletions cut 4 bases from V and 9 bases from J, with 17 bases between. The CDR3 covers 14 residues. CDR3 bases: TGCGCCAGCAGCGGCGGCATGGGGGGAGGTGAGCAGTTCTTC. Its translation: CASSGGMGGGEQFF.

The CDR3 nucleotides read TGTGCCAGCAGCCCCGACAGTTCCTACGAGCAGTACTTC. This encodes CASSPDSSYEQYF. The rearrangement uses TRBV13 and TRBJ2-7, with TRBD1 as a possible D gene (5 bases). The CDR3 spans 13 residues. Trimming stripped 5 bases from V and 1 base from J, with 9 bases between. Germline V gene sequence: CDR1 PRHDT, CDR2 FYEKMQ (reference sequence).

This sequence joins TRBV10-3 and TRBJ2-3; D is possibly TRBD2 (5 bases). Deletions cut 6 bases from V and 5 bases from J, with 9 bases between. The CDR3 runs 12 residues. CDR1 ENHRY and CDR2 SYGVKD come from the germline V gene. The CDR3 is CAISPAGDTQYF. The CDR3 DNA sequence: TGTGCCATCAGCCCTGCGGGAGATACGCAGTATTTT.

The V gene is TRBV18, the J gene TRBJ1-1; no firm D call. V gave up 6 bases and J gave up 7 bases, with 15 bases separating them. Per germline, CDR1 KGHSH and CDR2 LQKENI. The CDR3 loop spans 13 amino acids. The CDR3 sequence is CASSRAGPIEAFF. CDR3 bases: TGTGCCAGCTCGAGGGCTGGGCCCATTGAAGCTTTCTTT.

This chain links TRBV28 with TRBJ2-3; TRBD1 aligns across 12 bases. The junction had 10 bases not matched to a gene; V was cut back by 7 bases and J by 5 bases. CDR1 and CDR2 (germline): MDHEN, SYDVKM. The CDR3 runs 16 residues. The CDR3 nucleotides read TGTGCCAGCAAGAAACCGGGACAGGGGGCGGGAGATACGCAGTATTTT. Amino acid sequence: CASKKPGQGAGDTQYF.

The chain combines TRBV19 with TRBJ2-5; 8 nucleotides line up with TRBD1. The CDR3 is 15 amino acids. CDR1 LNHDA and CDR2 SQIVND come from the germline V gene (reference sequence). V was pared by 3 bases and J by 5 bases, with 8 bases of the junction left unmatched. The CDR3 sequence: CASSIGDRGRETQYF. The CDR3 region has the DNA TGTGCCAGTAGTATTGGTGACAGGGGAAGGGAGACCCAGTACTTC.

The V gene is TRBV27, the J gene TRBJ2-1, with no clear D. The V gene's germline CDR1 is MNHEY and CDR2 SMNVEV (reference sequence). V was trimmed by 8 bases and J by 4 bases, leaving 12 bases between them. CDR3 length equals 13 residues. CDR3 in amino acids: CASSPATYNEQFF. As DNA, the CDR3 is TGTGCCAGCTCCCCCGCTACTTACAATGAGCAGTTCTTC.

The chain combines TRBV29-1 with TRBJ1-1, with D maybe TRBD1 (5 bases). V was shortened by 3 bases and J by 0 bases, with 8 bases between the two germline ends. The CDR3 is 13 residues long. CDR1 and CDR2 (germline): SQVTM, ANQGSEA. CDR3 residues: CSVDRQMNTEAFF. CDR3 DNA sequence: TGCAGCGTTGACAGACAGATGAACACTGAAGCTTTCTTT.